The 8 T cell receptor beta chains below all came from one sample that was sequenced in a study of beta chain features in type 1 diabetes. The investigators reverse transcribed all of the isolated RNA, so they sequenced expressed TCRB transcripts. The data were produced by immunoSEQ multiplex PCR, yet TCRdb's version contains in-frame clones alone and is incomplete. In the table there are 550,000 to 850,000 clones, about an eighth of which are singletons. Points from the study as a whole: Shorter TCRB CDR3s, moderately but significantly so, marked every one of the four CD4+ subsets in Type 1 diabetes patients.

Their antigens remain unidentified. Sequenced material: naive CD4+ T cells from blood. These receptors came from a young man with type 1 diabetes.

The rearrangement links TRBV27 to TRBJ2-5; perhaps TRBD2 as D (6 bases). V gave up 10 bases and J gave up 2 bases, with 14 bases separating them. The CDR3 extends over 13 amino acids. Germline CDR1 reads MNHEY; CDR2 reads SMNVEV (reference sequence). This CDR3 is CATGGVIQETQYF. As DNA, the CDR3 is TGTGCCACGGGCGGGGTCATACAAGAGACCCAGTACTTC.

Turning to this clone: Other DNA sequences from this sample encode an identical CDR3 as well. CDR3 sequence (DNA): TGCGCCAGCAGCTTGTGGGCAGTAACAGATACGCAGTATTTT. Translation gives CASSLWAVTDTQYF. The V gene is TRBV5-1, the J gene TRBJ2-3; no clear D gene. This CDR3 has 14 residues. The germline V gene has CDR1 SGHRS and CDR2 YFSETQ. Trimming took 1 base from V and 3 from J, leaving 9 bases between them.

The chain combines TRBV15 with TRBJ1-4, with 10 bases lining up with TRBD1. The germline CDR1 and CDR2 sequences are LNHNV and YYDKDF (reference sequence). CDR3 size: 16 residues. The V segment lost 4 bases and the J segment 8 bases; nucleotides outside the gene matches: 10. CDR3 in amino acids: CATSIARTGGSEKLFF. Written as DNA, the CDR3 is TGTGCCACCAGCATCGCTCGGACAGGGGGAAGCGAAAAACTGTTTTTT.

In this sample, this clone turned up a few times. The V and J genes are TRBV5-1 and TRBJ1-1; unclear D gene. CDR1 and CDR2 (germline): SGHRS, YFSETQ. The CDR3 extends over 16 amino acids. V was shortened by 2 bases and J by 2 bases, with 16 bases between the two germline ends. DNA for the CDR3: TGCGCCAGCAGCTTTTTGCCACGCGGGGAAAACACTGAAGCTTTCTTT. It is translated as CASSFLPRGENTEAFF.

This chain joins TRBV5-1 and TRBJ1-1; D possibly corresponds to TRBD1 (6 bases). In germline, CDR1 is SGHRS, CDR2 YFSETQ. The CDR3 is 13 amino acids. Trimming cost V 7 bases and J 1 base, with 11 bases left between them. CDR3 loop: CASSKQGNTEAFF. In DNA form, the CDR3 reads TGCGCCAGCTCGAAACAGGGGAACACTGAAGCTTTCTTT. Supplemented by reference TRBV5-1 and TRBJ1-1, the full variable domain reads KAGVTQTPRYLIKTRGQQVTLSCSPISGHRSVSWYQQTPGQGLQFLFEYFSETQRNKGNFPGRFSGRQFSNSRSEMNVSTLELGDSALYLCASSKQGNTEAFFGQGTRLTVV.

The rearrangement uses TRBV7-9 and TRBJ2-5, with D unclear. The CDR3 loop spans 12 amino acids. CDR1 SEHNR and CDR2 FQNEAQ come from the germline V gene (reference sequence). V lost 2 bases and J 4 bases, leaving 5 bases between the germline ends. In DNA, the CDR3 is TGTGCCAGCAGCTTATTGTCAGAGACCCAGTACTTC. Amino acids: CASSLLSETQYF.

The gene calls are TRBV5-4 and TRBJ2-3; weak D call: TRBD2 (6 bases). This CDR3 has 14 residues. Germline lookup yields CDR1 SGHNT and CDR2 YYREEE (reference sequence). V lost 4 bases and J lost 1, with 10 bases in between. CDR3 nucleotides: TGTGCCAGCAGCCTGGGGACTCGCACAGATACGCAGTATTTT. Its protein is CASSLGTRTDTQYF.

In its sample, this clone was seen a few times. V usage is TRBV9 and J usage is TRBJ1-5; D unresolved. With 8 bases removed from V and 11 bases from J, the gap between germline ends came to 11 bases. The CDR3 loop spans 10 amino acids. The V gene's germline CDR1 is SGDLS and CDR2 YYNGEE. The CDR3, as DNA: TGTGCCAGGGCTAATGAAGCCCAGCATTTT. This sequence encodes CARANEAQHF.